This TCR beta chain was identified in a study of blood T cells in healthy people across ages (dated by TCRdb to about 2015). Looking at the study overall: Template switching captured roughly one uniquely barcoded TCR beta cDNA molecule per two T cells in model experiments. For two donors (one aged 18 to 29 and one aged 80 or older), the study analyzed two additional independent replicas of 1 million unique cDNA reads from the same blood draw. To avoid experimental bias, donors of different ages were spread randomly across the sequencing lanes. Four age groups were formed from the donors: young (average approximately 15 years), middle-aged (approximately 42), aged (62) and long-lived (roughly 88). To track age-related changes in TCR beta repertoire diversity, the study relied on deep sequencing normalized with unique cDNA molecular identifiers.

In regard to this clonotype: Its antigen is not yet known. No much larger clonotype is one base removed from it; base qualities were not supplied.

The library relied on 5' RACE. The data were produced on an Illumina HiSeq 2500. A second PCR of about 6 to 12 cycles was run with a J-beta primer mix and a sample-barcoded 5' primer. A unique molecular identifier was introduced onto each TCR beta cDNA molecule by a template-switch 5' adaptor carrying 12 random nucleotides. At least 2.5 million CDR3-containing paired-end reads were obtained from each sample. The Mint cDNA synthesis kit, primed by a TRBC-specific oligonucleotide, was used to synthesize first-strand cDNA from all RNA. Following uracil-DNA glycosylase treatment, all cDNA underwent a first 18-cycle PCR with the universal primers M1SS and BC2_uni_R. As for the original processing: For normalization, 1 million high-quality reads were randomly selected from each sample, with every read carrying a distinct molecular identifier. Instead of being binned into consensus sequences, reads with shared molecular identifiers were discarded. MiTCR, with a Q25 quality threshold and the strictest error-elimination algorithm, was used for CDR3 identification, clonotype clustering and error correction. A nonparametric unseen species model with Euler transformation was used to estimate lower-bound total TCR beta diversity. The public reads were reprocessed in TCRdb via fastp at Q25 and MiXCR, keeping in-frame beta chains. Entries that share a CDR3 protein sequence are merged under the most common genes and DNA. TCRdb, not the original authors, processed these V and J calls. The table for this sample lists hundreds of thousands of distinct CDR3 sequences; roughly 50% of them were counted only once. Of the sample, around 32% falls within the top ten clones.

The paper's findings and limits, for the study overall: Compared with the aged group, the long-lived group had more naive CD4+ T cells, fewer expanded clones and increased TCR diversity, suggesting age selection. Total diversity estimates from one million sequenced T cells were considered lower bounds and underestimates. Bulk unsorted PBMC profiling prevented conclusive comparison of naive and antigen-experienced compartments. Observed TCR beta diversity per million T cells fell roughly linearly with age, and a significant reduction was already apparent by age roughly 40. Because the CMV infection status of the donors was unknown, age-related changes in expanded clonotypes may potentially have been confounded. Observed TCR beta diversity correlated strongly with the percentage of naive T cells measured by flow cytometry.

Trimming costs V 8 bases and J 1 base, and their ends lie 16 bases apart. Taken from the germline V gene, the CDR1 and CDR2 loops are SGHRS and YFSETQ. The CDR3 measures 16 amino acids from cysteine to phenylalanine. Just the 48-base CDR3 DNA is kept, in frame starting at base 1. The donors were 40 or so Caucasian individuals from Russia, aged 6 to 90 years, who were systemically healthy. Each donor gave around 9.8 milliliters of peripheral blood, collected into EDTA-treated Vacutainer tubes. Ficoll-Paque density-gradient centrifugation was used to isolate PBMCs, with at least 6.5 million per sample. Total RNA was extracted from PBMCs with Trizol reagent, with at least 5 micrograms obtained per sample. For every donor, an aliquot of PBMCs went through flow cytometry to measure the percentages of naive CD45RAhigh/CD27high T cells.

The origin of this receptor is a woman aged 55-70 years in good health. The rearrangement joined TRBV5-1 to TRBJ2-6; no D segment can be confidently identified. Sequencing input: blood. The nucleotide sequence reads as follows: TGCGCCAGTACTTGGACGGCCCAATCTGGGGCCAACGTCCTGACTTTC. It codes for CASTWTAQSGANVLTF.